The 19 T cell receptor beta chains below were found in one sample sequenced in a study of early T cells in non-severe SARS-CoV-2 infection. TCRdb re-called the 5' RACE reads through MiXCR, storing one row per CDR3 protein. The table shows around 67,000 distinct CDR3 sequences, with around 13% occurring only once. The sequencing input was whole blood. The receptors come from an adult who was a healthcare worker with PCR-confirmed SARS-CoV-2 infection or an uninfected control (not recorded which).

At least ten counts were recorded for this clonotype. The genes are TRBV7-9 and TRBJ1-1; D not resolved. There are 12 residues in the CDR3. The germline gives CDR1 SEHNR, CDR2 FQNEAQ (reference sequence). Trimming took 11 bases from V and 5 from J, leaving 15 bases between them. CDR3 coding DNA: TGTGCCGCACGAGGACGAGAAACTGAAGCTTTCTTT. This codes for CAARGRETEAFF.

Ten or more counts support this clonotype. The rearrangement joins TRBV7-8 to TRBJ2-2, with D possibly TRBD2 on 6 matching bases. The CDR3 has 15 amino acids. V lost 5 bases and J lost 1, with 11 bases in between. Germline CDR1 reads SGHVS; CDR2 reads FQNEAQ. The CDR3: CASSPRGQNTGELFF. The DNA for the CDR3 is TGTGCCAGCAGCCCGCGGGGCCAGAACACCGGGGAGCTGTTTTTT.

In this sample, this clonotype turned up many times. The J gene is TRBJ2-5, the V gene TRBV7-9; the match to TRBD2 covers 10 bases. This CDR3 spans 14 amino acids. Per germline, CDR1 SEHNR and CDR2 FQNEAQ (reference sequence). The ends lost 5 bases at V and 3 bases at J; junction bases unmatched: 3. Here the CDR3 reads CASSPGLAEETQYF. The DNA for the CDR3 is TGTGCCAGCAGCCCCGGACTAGCGGAAGAGACCCAGTACTTC.

This clonotype was seen at least ten times. This chain connects TRBV5-8 to TRBJ1-5; the match to TRBD1 covers 7 bases. CDR3 length: 14 residues. The ends lost 4 bases at V and 9 bases at J; junction bases unmatched: 10. From germline, CDR1 is SGHTS and CDR2 YDEGEE. Here the CDR3 DNA reads TGTGCCAGCAGCCCCAGACAGGGAGGGATGCCCCAGCATTTT. Translation: CASSPRQGGMPQHF.

This clonotype was counted many times. CDR3 nucleotide sequence: TGCGCCAGTCAGCGGTCCCCCGATACGCAGTATTTT. This sequence encodes CASQRSPDTQYF. This sequence joins TRBV10-2 and TRBJ2-3; D perhaps matches TRBD2 (5 bases). V lost 9 bases to trimming and J lost 6 bases, with 13 bases between them. Germline V lookup: CDR1 WSHSY, CDR2 SAAADI. The CDR3 extends over 12 amino acids.

This clonotype was found many times. This chain joins TRBV21-1 and TRBJ2-7. TRBV21-1 is recorded as a pseudogene. CDR3 length: 13 amino acids. The CDR3 sequence is CASSKRPSYEQYF. The CDR3 region has the DNA TGTGCCAGCAGCAAACGGCCCTCCTACGAGCAGTACTTC.

In its sample, this clonotype was seen many times. The rearrangement uses TRBV28 and TRBJ1-4; no definite D call. The CDR3 runs to 11 residues. The V gene's germline CDR1 is MDHEN and CDR2 SYDVKM. With 5 bases removed from V and 3 bases from J, the gap between germline ends came to 1 base. The CDR3 DNA sequence: TGTGCCAGCAGTGCTAATGAAAAACTGTTTTTT. It specifies CASSANEKLFF. Variable domain in full (rest from reference TRBV28 and TRBJ1-4): DVKVTQSSRYLVKRTGEKVFLECVQDMDHENMFWYRQDPGLGLRLIYFSYDVKMKEKGDIPEGYSVSREKKERFSLILESASTNQTSMYLCASSANEKLFFGSGTQLSVL.

In this sample, this clonotype turned up many times. At one end, the junction sequence differs from germline, possibly due to a read error. The gene calls are TRBV7-9 and TRBJ2-7; D ambiguous. This CDR3 is 11 amino acids long. Germline CDR1 SEHNR, CDR2 FQNEAQ (reference sequence). The CDR3 loop reads CASSPLDFPVF. Here the CDR3 DNA reads TGTGCCAGCAGCCCCTTGGATTTCCCAGTCTTC.

At least ten counts were recorded for this clonotype. J is TRBJ2-1 and V is TRBV19; a weak D match, TRBD2 (6 bases). Germline lookup yields CDR1 LNHDA and CDR2 SQIVND (reference sequence). V lost 3 bases, J lost 6 bases, and 12 bases lay in between. The CDR3 length is 14 residues. CDR3 in amino acids: CASSMWDSSNEQFF. The DNA for the CDR3 is TGTGCCAGTAGTATGTGGGACTCCAGCAATGAGCAGTTCTTC. The full variable domain, with the rest looked up from reference TRBV19 and TRBJ2-1, is DGGITQSPKYLFRKEGQNVTLSCEQNLNHDAMYWYRQDPGQGLRLIYYSQIVNDFQKGDIAEGYSVSREKKESFPLTVTSAQKNPTAFYLCASSMWDSSNEQFFGPGTRLTVL.

Judged by abundance, this clonotype is medium-sized. The gene calls are TRBV29-1 and TRBJ1-1; TRBD1 is a possible D gene (6 bases). Germline V CDR1 and CDR2: SQVTM, ANQGSEA. V was pared by 0 bases and J by 5 bases, with 19 bases between. This CDR3 comprises 16 residues. As DNA, the CDR3 is TGCAGCGTTGAAGATTTAGGGGACACAAAGGTGACTGAAGCTTTCTTT. Translation gives CSVEDLGDTKVTEAFF.

Many counts were recorded for this clonotype. The chain couples TRBV12-3 or TRBV12-4 to TRBJ1-3; no firm D call. Between the trimmed V and J ends, which lost 6 bases and 4 bases, there was a span of 10 bases. The CDR3 extends over 13 amino acids. CDR3 protein: CASSTGIGNTIYF. Written as DNA, the CDR3 is TGTGCCAGCAGCACTGGGATCGGAAACACCATATATTTT.

This clonotype showed up many times. V is TRBV5-5 and J is TRBJ1-5; 9 nucleotides line up with TRBD1. The CDR3 runs to 15 residues. Trimming at V came to 4 bases and at J to 0 bases, leaving 2 bases not matched to a gene. Germline lookup yields CDR1 SGHKS and CDR2 YYEKEE (reference sequence). The CDR3 is CASSRTGDSNQPQHF. Here the CDR3 DNA reads TGTGCCAGCAGCCGGACAGGGGATAGCAATCAGCCCCAGCATTTT.

The genes are TRBV20-1 and TRBJ2-1, with TRBD2 identical over 8 bases. Trimming cost V 7 bases and J 4 bases; bases outside gene matches: 9. Germline V lookup: CDR1 DFQATT, CDR2 SNEGSKA (reference sequence). The CDR3 consists of 14 residues. CDR3 residues: CSVTRRGAYNEQFF. CDR3 in DNA: TGCAGTGTCACAAGGCGGGGGGCGTACAATGAGCAGTTCTTC.

The chain uses TRBV6-1 and TRBJ2-7; D is uncertain. The V gene's germline CDR1 is MNHNS and CDR2 SASEGT. The length of the CDR3 is 12 residues. Trimming shortened V by 2 bases and J by 6 bases, and 8 bases separated the two germline ends. CDR3 loop: CASSENGLEQYF. The CDR3 bases are TGTGCCAGCAGTGAAAACGGTCTCGAGCAGTACTTC.

This clonotype was counted a single time. This chain uses TRBV12-3 or TRBV12-4 with TRBJ1-4; D unclear. The length of the CDR3 is 13 residues. Trimming left V 10 bases short and J 8 bases short, with 17 bases between. CDR3 loop: CATSRAPREKLFF. The CDR3 nucleotides read TGTGCCACCTCCCGGGCCCCCAGAGAAAAACTGTTTTTT.

This clonotype came up a few times. The chain combines TRBV29-1 with TRBJ2-2, with 9 bases identical to TRBD2. Germline-derived CDR1 and CDR2 are SQVTM and ANQGSEA. Trimming at V came to 7 bases and at J to 7 bases, leaving 10 bases not matched to a gene. The CDR3 loop spans 14 amino acids. CDR3: CSAVAGARRGELFF. The CDR3 DNA is TGCAGCGCCGTAGCGGGAGCGCGCCGCGGGGAGCTGTTTTTT.

The table lists this clonotype with many counts. V is TRBV14 and J is TRBJ2-7; D ambiguous. V lost 0 bases and J 2 bases, leaving 8 bases between the germline ends. The CDR3 is 14 residues long. Germline V CDR1 and CDR2: SGHDN, FVKESK. CDR3 amino acids: CASSQEVGPYEQYF. The CDR3 DNA follows: TGTGCCAGCAGCCAAGAAGTAGGCCCCTACGAGCAGTACTTC.

A note on this clonotype: A much larger clone lies one base from this, so it may be a read error. The chain is built from TRBV5-1 and TRBJ1-2; D remains ambiguous. There are 13 residues in the CDR3. CDR1 is SGHRS, CDR2 YFSETQ, per germline. CDR3 sequence: CASSLASNFGYTF. DNA of the CDR3: TGCGCCAGCAGCTTGGCCTCTAACTTTGGCTACACCTTC.

This clonotype occurred many times. The rearrangement uses TRBV6-2 or TRBV6-3 and TRBJ2-1, with D unclear. V was shortened by 8 bases and J by 2 bases, with 7 bases between the two germline ends. Germline-derived CDR1 and CDR2 are MNHEY and SVGEGT. The CDR3 is made up of 12 amino acids. The CDR3 loop is CASGPTYNEQFF. The CDR3 coding sequence is TGTGCCAGCGGTCCAACCTACAATGAGCAGTTCTTC.